Shown below are 9 T cell receptor beta chains from a single sample sequenced in a study of CD8 T cells in Susac syndrome (dated by TCRdb to the late 2010s). The method behind the library was the immunoSEQ multiplex PCR assay. RNA was extracted using the RNeasy kit, and 0.5 to 1 microgram was reverse transcribed with random hexamers. The public reads were quality trimmed at Q25 with fastp and then assembled into clones with MiXCR by TCRdb, keeping productive beta chains. Here each entry gathers all rows of one CDR3 protein and keeps the most common genes and DNA. The sample has 95,000 to 150,000 distinct CDR3 sequences on record, about 95% of them singletons. 0.21% of the sample goes to the ten largest clones. The sequencing input was CD8+ T cells from PBMCs. These receptors came from a human donor with Susac syndrome.

The rearrangement joins TRBV2 to TRBJ2-6; D gene uncertain. V was trimmed by 0 bases and J by 4 bases, leaving 10 bases between them. The CDR3 loop spans 16 amino acids. Per germline, CDR1 SNHLY and CDR2 FYNNEI. CDR3 sequence: CASSEAQVAGANVLTF. The DNA of the CDR3 is TGTGCCAGCAGTGAAGCGCAGGTTGCCGGGGCCAACGTCCTGACTTTC.

V usage is TRBV16 and J usage is TRBJ2-5; a possible D gene is TRBD1 (5 bases). This CDR3 has 15 amino acids. V lost 2 bases, J lost 0 bases, and 10 bases lay in between. Looked up from germline, CDR1 is KGHSY and CDR2 is FQNENV. CDR3 loop: CASSQKGPDQETQYF. In DNA form, the CDR3 reads TGTGCCAGCAGCCAAAAGGGGCCCGACCAAGAGACCCAGTACTTC.

The chain recombines TRBV19 with TRBJ2-7; D perhaps matches TRBD1 (6 bases). CDR3 length: 15 residues. With 5 bases removed from V and 0 bases from J, the gap between germline ends came to 14 bases. The germline CDR1 and CDR2 sequences are LNHDA and SQIVND (reference sequence). The CDR3 region has the DNA TGTGCCAGTAGTCCCCGGGACAAAGTCTCCTACGAGCAGTACTTC. Residues: CASSPRDKVSYEQYF.

The genes are TRBV27 and TRBJ2-5, with TRBD2 as a possible D gene (6 bases). CDR3 length: 16 amino acids. Trimming cost V 3 bases and J 5 bases, with 19 bases left between them. Germline assignment: CDR1 MNHEY and CDR2 SMNVEV (reference sequence). CDR3 residues: CASSLSASFRGETQYF. The CDR3 coding sequence is TGTGCCAGCAGTTTGTCGGCGTCCTTTCGGGGGGAGACCCAGTACTTC.

The chain uses TRBV19 and TRBJ2-6, with 7 bases lining up with TRBD2. The CDR3 consists of 18 residues. V gave up 5 bases and J gave up 0 bases; unmatched junction bases: 10. CDR1 LNHDA and CDR2 SQIVND come from the germline V gene (reference sequence). The CDR3 DNA sequence: TGTGCCAGTAGTGTTGGACTAGAGGGGATCTCTGGGGCCAACGTCCTGACTTTC. As protein: CASSVGLEGISGANVLTF.

The rearrangement joins TRBV30 to TRBJ1-2, with D uncertain. In germline, CDR1 is GTSNPN, CDR2 SVGIG (reference sequence). The CDR3 totals 13 residues. V was pared by 4 bases and J by 1 base, with 10 bases between. The CDR3 DNA follows: TGTGCCTGGAATTATGGGGATAACTATGGCTACACCTTC. Encoded protein: CAWNYGDNYGYTF.

This clonotype was seen only once. The chain joins TRBV4-3 to TRBJ2-1; D is uncertain. The CDR3 length is 17 residues. The V and J ends lost 0 bases and 5 bases respectively, with 17 bases between them. CDR1 is LGHNA, CDR2 YSLEER, per germline. DNA of the CDR3: TGCGCCAGCAGCCAAGAATTTTGGCCTCGGCCGCACAATGAGCAGTTCTTC. This translates into CASSQEFWPRPHNEQFF.

This rearrangement joins TRBV30 to TRBJ2-3, with no clear D. The germline V gene has CDR1 GTSNPN and CDR2 SVGIG (reference sequence). The V gene lost 2 bases and the J gene lost 4 bases, with 7 bases spanning the gap. CDR3 length equals 12 residues. CDR3 protein: CAWSSSADTQYF. The CDR3 nucleotides read TGTGCCTGGAGTTCAAGTGCAGATACGCAGTATTTT.

The chain carries TRBV12-3 or TRBV12-4 and TRBJ2-5; TRBD2 matches at 8 bases. The trim removed 4 bases at V and 5 bases at J, leaving 6 bases unmatched. This CDR3 comprises 14 residues. The CDR3 here is CASSSSGRGETQYF. CDR3 DNA sequence: TGTGCCAGCAGTTCTAGCGGGCGAGGGGAGACCCAGTACTTC.